These T cell receptor beta chains were read from a single sample in a study of blood T cell repertoires in COVID-19. The method was immunoSEQ multiplex PCR; TCRdb's version includes in-frame clones alone and lacks a portion of them. The top ten hold over 7.5% of the sample, which has about 170,000 clones, roughly 82% seen once. Specimen: peripheral blood. Every receptor here comes from a woman between 65 and 79 years old with acute or convalescent COVID-19. Each CDR3 is given with its conserved first and last residue. The D gene is left open where the match is weak. Some rows mark clone size as missing; the rest say once, few, many or name a class of expanded clone.

16,.,TRBV7-9,TRBJ2-7,.,CASSPNWAGVPYEQYF,TGTGCCAGCAGCCCAAATTGGGCAGGGGTCCCCTACGAGCAGTACTTC
15,TRBD1,TRBV28,TRBJ1-5,.,CASRTSGTGNQPQHF,TGTGCCAGCAGGACCTCCGGGACAGGGAATCAGCCCCAGCATTTT
14,.,TRBV14,TRBJ2-3,.,CASRKGLRTDTQYF,TGTGCCAGCAGGAAGGGGTTGCGCACAGATACGCAGTATTTT
15,TRBD1,TRBV19,TRBJ1-6,.,CASSTQGANNSPLHF,TGTGCCAGTAGTACACAGGGGGCCAATAATTCACCCCTCCACTTT
11,.,TRBV7-2,TRBJ2-1,.,CASSLVVEQFF,TGTGCCAGCAGCTTAGTAGTTGAGCAGTTCTTC
17,TRBD1,TRBV9,TRBJ2-6,.,CASSVGTGGSGANVLTF,TGTGCCAGCAGCGTAGGGACAGGGGGCTCTGGGGCCAACGTCCTGACTTTC
15,.,TRBV6-5,TRBJ1-6,.,CASSLRGSYNSPLHF,TGTGCCAGCAGCCTAAGGGGCTCCTATAATTCACCCCTCCACTTT
12,.,TRBV10-3,TRBJ1-1,.,CAIWEGNTEAFF,TGTGCCATCTGGGAGGGGAACACTGAAGCTTTCTTT
16,.,TRBV29-1,TRBJ2-5,once,CSVEEWAGPSQETQYF,TGCAGCGTTGAAGAGTGGGCAGGGCCTTCCCAAGAGACCCAGTACTTC
14,.,TRBV4-3,TRBJ2-1,.,CASSQPGAPNEQFF,TGCGCCAGCAGCCAACCGGGAGCCCCCAATGAGCAGTTCTTC
14,.,TRBV15,TRBJ1-1,.,CATSRGGGNTEAFF,TGTGCCACCAGCAGAGGAGGCGGGAACACTGAAGCTTTCTTT
15,TRBD1,TRBV5-1,TRBJ1-1,.,CASSLGQGGNTEAFF,TGCGCCAGCAGCTTAGGACAGGGAGGGAACACTGAAGCTTTCTTT
14,.,TRBV7-2,TRBJ1-5,.,CASSLELGRQPQHF,TGTGCCAGCAGCTTAGAGTTAGGGAGACAGCCCCAGCATTTT
18,TRBD1,TRBV5-1,TRBJ1-6,once,CASSLAPGQSSYNSPLHF,TGCGCCAGCAGCTTGGCCCCGGGACAGAGCTCCTATAATTCACCCCTCCACTTT
13,.,TRBV12-3/TRBV12-4,TRBJ1-1,.,CASSRDFNTEAFF,TGTGCCAGCTCCCGGGACTTTAACACTGAAGCTTTCTTT
12,TRBD1,TRBV19,TRBJ2-7,.,CASSDRGYEQYF,TGTGCCAGTTCCGACAGGGGTTACGAGCAGTACTTC
13,.,TRBV6-5,TRBJ1-5,.,CASRYEGNQPQHF,TGTGCCAGCAGGTATGAGGGCAATCAGCCCCAGCATTTT
16,TRBD1,TRBV6-5,TRBJ1-6,.,CASSYITGGSNSPLHF,TGTGCCAGCAGTTACATAACAGGGGGAAGTAATTCACCCCTCCACTTT
15,.,TRBV6-5,TRBJ2-6,.,CASKTTGAGANVLTF,TGTGCCAGCAAAACGACGGGGGCTGGGGCCAACGTCCTGACTTTC
16,.,TRBV5-1,TRBJ2-7,.,CASSLVGGAPWYEQYF,TGCGCCAGCAGCTTGGTTGGGGGGGCCCCTTGGTACGAGCAGTACTTC
16,.,TRBV4-3,TRBJ2-5,many,CASSQDGRRGEETQYF,TGCGCCAGCAGCCAAGATGGACGGCGTGGGGAGGAGACCCAGTACTTC
14,TRBD2,TRBV7-9,TRBJ2-1,.,CASSFVAGYNEQFF,TGTGCCAGCAGCTTCGTAGCGGGATACAATGAGCAGTTCTTC
15,TRBD2,TRBV2,TRBJ2-7,few,CASTPTSGQTYEQYF,TGTGCCAGCACCCCGACTAGCGGACAAACCTACGAGCAGTACTTC
14,TRBD2,TRBV5-4,TRBJ2-7,.,CAIKGGLAGGEQYF,TGTGCCATCAAGGGCGGACTAGCGGGAGGGGAGCAGTACTTC
15,TRBD1,TRBV7-8,TRBJ1-1,.,CASSLRDRVNTEAFF,TGTGCCAGCAGCCTCCGGGACAGGGTGAACACTGAAGCTTTCTTT
13,TRBD2,TRBV10-3,TRBJ2-7,.,CAISGTSPDEQYF,TGTGCCATCAGCGGGACTAGCCCCGACGAGCAGTACTTC
15,.,TRBV28,TRBJ1-5,.,CASVGNRESNQPQHF,TGTGCCAGCGTTGGGAACAGGGAAAGCAATCAGCCCCAGCATTTT
14,.,TRBV7-9,TRBJ2-7,.,CASSLKAGDGEQYF,TGTGCCAGCAGCTTAAAAGCAGGGGACGGCGAGCAGTACTTC
13,.,TRBV27,TRBJ2-7,.,CASSLIQGWEQYF,TGTGCCAGCAGTTTAATCCAGGGATGGGAGCAGTACTTC
14,.,TRBV7-2,TRBJ1-4,few,CASSLAGPGEKLFF,TGTGCCAGCAGCTTAGCGGGGCCAGGCGAAAAACTGTTTTTT
16,TRBD1,TRBV4-1,TRBJ1-2,.,CASSPGQGASAYGYTF,TGCGCCAGCAGCCCGGGACAGGGGGCCTCGGCCTATGGCTACACCTTC
15,TRBD1,TRBV19,TRBJ2-1,.,CASSIDWDSFNEQFF,TGTGCCAGTAGTATAGATTGGGACAGCTTCAATGAGCAGTTCTTC
17,TRBD1,TRBV5-1,TRBJ1-1,few,CASSLGDRLFGSTEAFF,TGCGCCAGCAGCTTGGGGGACAGACTATTTGGTAGCACTGAAGCTTTCTTT
13,.,TRBV5-4,TRBJ2-7,.,CASSSTGAYEQYF,TGTGCCAGCAGCTCAACAGGAGCCTACGAGCAGTACTTC
14,TRBD1,TRBV29-1,TRBJ1-2,.,CSVEEVAGGWGYTF,TGCAGCGTTGAAGAAGTAGCAGGGGGTTGGGGCTACACCTTC
13,TRBD1,TRBV4-2,TRBJ1-1,.,CASSLTGVTEAFF,TGTGCCAGCAGCCTCACAGGGGTAACTGAAGCTTTCTTT
17,TRBD2,TRBV6-6,TRBJ2-7,.,CASSLGLAGGNGYEQYF,TGTGCCAGCAGTCTGGGACTAGCGGGCGGTAATGGGTACGAGCAGTACTTC
12,TRBD1,TRBV10-1,TRBJ2-1,.,CASSADRAEQFF,TGCGCCAGCAGCGCCGACAGGGCTGAGCAGTTCTTC
13,.,TRBV2,TRBJ1-5,.,CASSDVQNQPQHF,TGTGCCAGCAGTGATGTCCAGAATCAGCCCCAGCATTTT
14,TRBD1,TRBV6-5,TRBJ1-1,once,CASRYRGPDTEAFF,TGTGCCAGCAGGTACAGGGGTCCGGACACTGAAGCTTTCTTT
14,.,TRBV5-6,TRBJ2-4,.,CASSLRGAKNIQYF,TGTGCCAGCAGCTTGAGGGGAGCCAAAAACATTCAGTACTTC